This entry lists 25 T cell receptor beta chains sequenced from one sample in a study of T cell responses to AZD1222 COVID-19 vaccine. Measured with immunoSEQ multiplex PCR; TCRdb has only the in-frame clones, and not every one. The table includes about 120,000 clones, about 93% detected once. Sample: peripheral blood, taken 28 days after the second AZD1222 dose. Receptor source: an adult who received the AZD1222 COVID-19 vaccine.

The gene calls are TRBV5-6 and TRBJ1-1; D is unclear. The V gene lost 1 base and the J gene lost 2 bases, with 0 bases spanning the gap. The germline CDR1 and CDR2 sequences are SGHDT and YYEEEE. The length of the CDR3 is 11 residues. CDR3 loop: CASSLNTEAFF. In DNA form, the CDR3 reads TGTGCCAGCAGCTTGAACACTGAAGCTTTCTTT.

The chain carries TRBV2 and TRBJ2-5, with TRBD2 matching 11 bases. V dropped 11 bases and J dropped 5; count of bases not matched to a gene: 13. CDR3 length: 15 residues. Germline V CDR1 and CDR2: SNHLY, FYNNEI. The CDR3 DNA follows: TGTGCCGCCACAACTAGCGGGAGTTTGGGGGAGACCCAGTACTTC. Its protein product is CAATTSGSLGETQYF. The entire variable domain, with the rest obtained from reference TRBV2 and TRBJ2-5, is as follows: EPEVTQTPSHQVTQMGQEVILRCVPISNHLYFYWYRQILGQKVEFLVSFYNNEISEKSEIFDDQFSVERPDGSNFTLKIRSTKLEDSAMYFCAATTSGSLGETQYFGPGTRLLVL.

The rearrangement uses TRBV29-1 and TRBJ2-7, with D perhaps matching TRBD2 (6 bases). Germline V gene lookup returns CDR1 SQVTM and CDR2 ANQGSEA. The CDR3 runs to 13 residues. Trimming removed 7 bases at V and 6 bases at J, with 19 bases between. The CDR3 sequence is CSASQGPGVEQYF. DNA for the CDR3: TGCAGCGCTTCACAAGGCCCGGGGGTCGAGCAGTACTTC.

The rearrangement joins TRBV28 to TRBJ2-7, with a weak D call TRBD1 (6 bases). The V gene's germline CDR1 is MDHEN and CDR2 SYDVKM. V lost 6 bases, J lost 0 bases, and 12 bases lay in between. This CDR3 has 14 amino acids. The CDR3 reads CASRTPDSSYEQYF. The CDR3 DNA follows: TGTGCCAGCAGAACCCCGGACAGCTCCTACGAGCAGTACTTC.

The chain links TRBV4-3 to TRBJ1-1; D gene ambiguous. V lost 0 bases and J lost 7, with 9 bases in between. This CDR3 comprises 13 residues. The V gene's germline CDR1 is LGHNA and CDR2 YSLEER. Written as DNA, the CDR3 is TGCGCCAGCAGCCAAGATCTTGGCCGTGAAGCTTTCTTT. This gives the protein CASSQDLGREAFF.

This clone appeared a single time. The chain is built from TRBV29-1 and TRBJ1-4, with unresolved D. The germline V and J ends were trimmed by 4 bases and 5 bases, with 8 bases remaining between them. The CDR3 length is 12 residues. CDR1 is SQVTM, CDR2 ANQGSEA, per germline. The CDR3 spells CSVVGSNEKLFF. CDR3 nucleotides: TGCAGCGTTGTAGGTAGCAATGAAAAACTGTTTTTT.

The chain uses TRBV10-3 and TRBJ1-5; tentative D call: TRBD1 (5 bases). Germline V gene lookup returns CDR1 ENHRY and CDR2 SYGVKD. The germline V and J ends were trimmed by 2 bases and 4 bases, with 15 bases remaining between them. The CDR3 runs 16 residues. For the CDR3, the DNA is TGTGCCATCAGTGAGGTCCGAGGGGTAGGAAATCAGCCCCAGCATTTT. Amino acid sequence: CAISEVRGVGNQPQHF.

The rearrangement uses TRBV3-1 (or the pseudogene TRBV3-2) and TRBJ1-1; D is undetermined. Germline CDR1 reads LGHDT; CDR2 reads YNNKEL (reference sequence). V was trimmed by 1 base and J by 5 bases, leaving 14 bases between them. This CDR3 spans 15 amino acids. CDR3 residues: CASSQVGAEGTEAFF. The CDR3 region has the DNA TGTGCCAGCAGCCAAGTAGGTGCAGAAGGTACTGAAGCTTTCTTT.

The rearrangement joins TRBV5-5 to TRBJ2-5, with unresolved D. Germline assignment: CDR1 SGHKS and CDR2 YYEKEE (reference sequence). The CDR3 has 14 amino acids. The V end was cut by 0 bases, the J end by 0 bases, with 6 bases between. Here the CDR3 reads CASSLGQYQETQYF. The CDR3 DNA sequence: TGTGCCAGCAGCTTGGGCCAGTACCAAGAGACCCAGTACTTC. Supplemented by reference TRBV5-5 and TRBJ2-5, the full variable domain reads DAGVTQSPTHLIKTRGQQVTLRCSPISGHKSVSWYQQVLGQGPQFIFQYYEKEERGRGNFPDRFSARQFPNYSSELNVNALLLGDSALYLCASSLGQYQETQYFGPGTRLLVL.

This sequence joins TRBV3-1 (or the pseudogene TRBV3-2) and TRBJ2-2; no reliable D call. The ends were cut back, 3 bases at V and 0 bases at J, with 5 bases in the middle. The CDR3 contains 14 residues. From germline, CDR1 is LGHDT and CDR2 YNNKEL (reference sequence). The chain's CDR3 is CASSQGTNTGELFF. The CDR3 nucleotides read TGTGCCAGCAGCCAGGGAACGAACACCGGGGAGCTGTTTTTT.

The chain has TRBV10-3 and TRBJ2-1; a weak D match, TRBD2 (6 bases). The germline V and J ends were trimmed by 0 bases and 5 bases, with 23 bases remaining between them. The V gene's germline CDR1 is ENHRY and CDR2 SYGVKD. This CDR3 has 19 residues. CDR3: CAISESIRRGLVHHNEQFF. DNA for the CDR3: TGTGCCATCAGTGAGTCAATAAGGCGGGGACTCGTCCACCACAATGAGCAGTTCTTC.

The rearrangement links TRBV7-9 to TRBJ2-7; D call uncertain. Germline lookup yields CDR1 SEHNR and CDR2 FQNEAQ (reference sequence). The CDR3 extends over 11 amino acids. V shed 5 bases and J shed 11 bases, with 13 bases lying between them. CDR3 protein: CASSRQGREYF. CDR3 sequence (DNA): TGTGCCAGCAGCCGACAAGGTCGCGAGTACTTC.

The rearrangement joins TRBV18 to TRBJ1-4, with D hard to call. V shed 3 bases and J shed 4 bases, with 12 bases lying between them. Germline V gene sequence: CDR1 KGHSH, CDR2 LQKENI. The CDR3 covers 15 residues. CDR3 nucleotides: TGTGCCAGCTCACCGTCAGGTGGCCTTAATGAAAAACTGTTTTTT. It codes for CASSPSGGLNEKLFF.

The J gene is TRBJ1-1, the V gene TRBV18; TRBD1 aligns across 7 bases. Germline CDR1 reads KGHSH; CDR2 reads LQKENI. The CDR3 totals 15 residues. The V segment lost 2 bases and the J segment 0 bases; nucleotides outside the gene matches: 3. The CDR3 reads CASSPGTDMNTEAFF. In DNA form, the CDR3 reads TGTGCCAGCTCACCAGGGACAGATATGAACACTGAAGCTTTCTTT.

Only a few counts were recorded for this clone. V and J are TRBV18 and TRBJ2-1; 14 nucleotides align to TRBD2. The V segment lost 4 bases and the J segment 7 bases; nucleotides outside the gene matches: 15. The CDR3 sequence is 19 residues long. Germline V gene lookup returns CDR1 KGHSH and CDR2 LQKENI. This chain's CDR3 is CASSQLPGLAGERYNEQFF. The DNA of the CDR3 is TGTGCCAGCTCACAACTGCCGGGACTAGCGGGAGAGCGGTATAATGAGCAGTTCTTC.

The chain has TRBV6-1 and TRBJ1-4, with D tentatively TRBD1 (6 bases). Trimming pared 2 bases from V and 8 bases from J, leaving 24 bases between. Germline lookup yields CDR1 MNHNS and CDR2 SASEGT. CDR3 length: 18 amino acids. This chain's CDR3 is CASSELITGYIEREKLFF. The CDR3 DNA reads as TGTGCCAGCAGTGAACTTATAACAGGGTATATCGAGAGAGAAAAACTGTTTTTT.

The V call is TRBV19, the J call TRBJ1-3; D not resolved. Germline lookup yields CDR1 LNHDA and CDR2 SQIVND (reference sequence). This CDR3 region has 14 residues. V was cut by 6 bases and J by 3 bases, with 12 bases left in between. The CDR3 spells CASSPTAYGNTIYF. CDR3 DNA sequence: TGTGCCAGTAGCCCAACAGCTTATGGAAACACCATATATTTT.

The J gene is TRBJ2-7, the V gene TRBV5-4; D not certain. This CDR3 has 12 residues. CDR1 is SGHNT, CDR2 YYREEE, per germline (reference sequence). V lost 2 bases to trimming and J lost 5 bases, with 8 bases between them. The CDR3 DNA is TGTGCCAGCAGCTTAGTAGGGAACGAGCAGTACTTC. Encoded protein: CASSLVGNEQYF. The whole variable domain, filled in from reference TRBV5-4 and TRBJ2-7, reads ETGVTQSPTHLIKTRGQQVTLRCSSQSGHNTVSWYQQALGQGPQFIFQYYREEENGRGNFPPRFSGLQFPNYSSELNVNALELDDSALYLCASSLVGNEQYFGPGTRLTVT.

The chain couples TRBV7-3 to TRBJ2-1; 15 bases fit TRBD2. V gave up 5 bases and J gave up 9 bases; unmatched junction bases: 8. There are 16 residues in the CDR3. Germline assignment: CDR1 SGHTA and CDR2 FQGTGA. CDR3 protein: CASSAMGLAGGGEQFF. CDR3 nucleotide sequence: TGTGCCAGCAGCGCCATGGGACTAGCGGGAGGAGGTGAGCAGTTCTTC.

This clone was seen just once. The CDR3 loop is CASSLERATEAFF. The CDR3 DNA is TGTGCCAGCAGCTTAGAAAGGGCTACTGAAGCTTTCTTT. The chain links TRBV11-3 to TRBJ1-1; no reliable D call. CDR1 is SGHNT, CDR2 YENEEA, per germline. The length of the CDR3 is 13 residues. V was cut by 0 bases and J by 5 bases, with 7 bases left in between.

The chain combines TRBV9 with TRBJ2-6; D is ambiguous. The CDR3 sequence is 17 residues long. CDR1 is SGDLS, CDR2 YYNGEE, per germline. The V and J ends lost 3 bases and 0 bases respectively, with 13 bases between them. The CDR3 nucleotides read TGTGCCAGCAGCGGAGAGGCGGTGGGCTCTGGGGCCAACGTCCTGACTTTC. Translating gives CASSGEAVGSGANVLTF.

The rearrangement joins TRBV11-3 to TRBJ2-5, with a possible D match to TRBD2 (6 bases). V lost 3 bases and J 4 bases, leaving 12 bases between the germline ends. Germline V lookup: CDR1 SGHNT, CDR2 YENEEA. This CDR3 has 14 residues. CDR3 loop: CASSFGGGRETQYF. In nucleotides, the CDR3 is TGTGCCAGCAGCTTTGGGGGAGGAAGAGAGACCCAGTACTTC. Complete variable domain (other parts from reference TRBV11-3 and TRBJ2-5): EAGVVQSPRYKIIEKKQPVAFWCNPISGHNTLYWYLQNLGQGPELLIRYENEEAVDDSQLPKDRFSAERLKGVDSTLKIQPAELGDSAVYLCASSFGGGRETQYFGPGTRLLVL.

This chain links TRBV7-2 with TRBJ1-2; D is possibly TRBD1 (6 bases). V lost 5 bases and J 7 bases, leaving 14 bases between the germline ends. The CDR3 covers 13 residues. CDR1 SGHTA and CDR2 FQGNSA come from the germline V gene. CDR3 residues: CASSDDRLFGYTF. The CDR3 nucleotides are TGTGCCAGCAGCGACGACAGGCTATTTGGCTACACCTTC.

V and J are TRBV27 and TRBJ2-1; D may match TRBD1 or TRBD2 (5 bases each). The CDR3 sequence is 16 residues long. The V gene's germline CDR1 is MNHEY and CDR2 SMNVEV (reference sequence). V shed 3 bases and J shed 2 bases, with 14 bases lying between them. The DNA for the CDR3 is TGTGCCAGCAGTTTGGGAAGGGGAGCCCCCTACAATGAGCAGTTCTTC. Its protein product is CASSLGRGAPYNEQFF.

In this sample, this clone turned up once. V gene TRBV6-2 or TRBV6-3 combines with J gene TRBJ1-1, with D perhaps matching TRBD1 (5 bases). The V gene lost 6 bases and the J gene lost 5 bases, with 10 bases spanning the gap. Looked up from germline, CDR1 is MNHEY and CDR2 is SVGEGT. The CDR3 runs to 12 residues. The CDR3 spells CASSRGGTEAFF. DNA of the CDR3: TGTGCCAGCAGCCGCGGGGGGACTGAAGCTTTCTTT.